This record concerns one T cell receptor beta chain sequence. Antigen: not known. PCR employed 60 Vbeta and 13 Jbeta primers. Assay: immunoSEQ multiplex PCR; the TCRdb copy retains only in-frame clones and omits some. There are 120,000 to 150,000 clones in the sample; approximately 68% occur only once, and more than 4% lies in the top ten. The length of the CDR3 is 14 residues. CDR1 and CDR2 from the germline V gene are SGHVS and FNYEAQ. V lost 6 bases, J lost 4 bases, and 6 bases stayed unmatched. This record comes from a study of cytomegalovirus exposure and HLA in healthy donors. Study results and limitations: Analysis performed later found roughly 17,000 TCR beta sequences associated with HLA alleles at 0.05 false discovery rate.

The chain is built from TRBV7-6 and TRBJ2-7; 10 bases map to TRBD1. The material sequenced was PBMCs. This clonotype was sampled from a man in his sixties in good health and CMV-seronegative. The CDR3 reads CASSPGQGEYEQYF. CDR3 coding DNA: TGTGCCAGCAGTCCAGGACAGGGGGAATACGAGCAGTACTTC.